The present entry profiles one T cell receptor (beta chain) with its context. As yet, its antigen is unknown. The sample originates from a study of T cell responses to AZD1222 COVID-19 vaccine. Whole-study findings and limits: As reported, nearly half of all spike-specific TCRs target variant regions that are unmutated. Researchers took repertoire samples only after the peak T cell response had come. Spike was spanned by vaccine-associated CD4 TCRs, which were dominant at 160-218 and 743-854.

The CDR3 consists of 15 residues. V was cut by 1 base and J by 3 bases, with 9 bases left in between. In germline, CDR1 is SGHAT, CDR2 FQDESV (reference sequence). Data came from immunoSEQ multiplex PCR; TCRdb stores just in-frame clones and leaves some out. The sample gives some 140,000 clones, approximately 90% of which show up once; roughly 3.1% is in the top ten. This TCR derives from an adult in good health. The source material was peripheral blood, sampled on day 0 of AZD1222 vaccination. The rearrangement links TRBV11-1 to TRBJ2-2; D is uncertain. This CDR3 is CASSLDGEHTGELFF. In DNA form, the CDR3 reads TGTGCCAGCAGCTTAGACGGTGAGCACACCGGGGAGCTGTTTTTT.